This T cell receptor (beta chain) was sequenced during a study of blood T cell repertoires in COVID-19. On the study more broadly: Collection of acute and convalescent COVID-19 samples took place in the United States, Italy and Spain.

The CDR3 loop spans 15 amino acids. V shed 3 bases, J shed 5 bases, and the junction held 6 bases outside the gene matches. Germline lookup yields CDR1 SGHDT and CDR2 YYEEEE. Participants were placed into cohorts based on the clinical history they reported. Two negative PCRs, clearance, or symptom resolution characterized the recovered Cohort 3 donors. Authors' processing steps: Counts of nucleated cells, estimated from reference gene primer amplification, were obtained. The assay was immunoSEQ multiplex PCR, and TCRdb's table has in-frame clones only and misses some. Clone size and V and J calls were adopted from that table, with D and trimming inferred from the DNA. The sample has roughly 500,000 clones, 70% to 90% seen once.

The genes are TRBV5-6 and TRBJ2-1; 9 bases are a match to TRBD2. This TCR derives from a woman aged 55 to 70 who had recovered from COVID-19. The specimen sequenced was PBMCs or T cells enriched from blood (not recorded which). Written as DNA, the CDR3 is TGTGCCAGCAGCTCGGCGGGGGGGCCGGACAATGAGCAGTTCTTC. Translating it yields CASSSAGGPDNEQFF.